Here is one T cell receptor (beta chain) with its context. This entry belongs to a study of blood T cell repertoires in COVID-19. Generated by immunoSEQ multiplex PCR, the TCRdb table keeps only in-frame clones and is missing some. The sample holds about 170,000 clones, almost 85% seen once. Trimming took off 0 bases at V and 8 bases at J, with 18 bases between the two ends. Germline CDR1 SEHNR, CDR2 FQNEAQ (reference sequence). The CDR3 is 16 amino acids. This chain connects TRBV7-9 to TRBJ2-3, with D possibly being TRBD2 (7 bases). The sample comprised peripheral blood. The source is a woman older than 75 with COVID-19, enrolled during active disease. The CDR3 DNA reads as TGTGCCAGCAGCTTAGCCCTTAGGGAGGGGGATCGTACGCAGTATTTT. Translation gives CASSLALREGDRTQYF.